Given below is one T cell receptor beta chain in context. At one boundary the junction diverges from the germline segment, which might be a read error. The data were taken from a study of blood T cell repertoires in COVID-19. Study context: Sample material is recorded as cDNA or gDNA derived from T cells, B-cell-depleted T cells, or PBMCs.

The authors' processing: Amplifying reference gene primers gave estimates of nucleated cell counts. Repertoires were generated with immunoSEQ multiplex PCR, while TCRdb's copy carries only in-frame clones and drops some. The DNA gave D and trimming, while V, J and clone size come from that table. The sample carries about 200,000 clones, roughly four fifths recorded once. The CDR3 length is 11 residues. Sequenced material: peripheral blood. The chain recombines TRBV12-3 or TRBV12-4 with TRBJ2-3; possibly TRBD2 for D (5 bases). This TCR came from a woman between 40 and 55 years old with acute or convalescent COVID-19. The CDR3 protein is CASSLPPDSTF. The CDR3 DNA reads TGTGCCAGCAGTCTTCCCCCGGACTCTACTTTT.